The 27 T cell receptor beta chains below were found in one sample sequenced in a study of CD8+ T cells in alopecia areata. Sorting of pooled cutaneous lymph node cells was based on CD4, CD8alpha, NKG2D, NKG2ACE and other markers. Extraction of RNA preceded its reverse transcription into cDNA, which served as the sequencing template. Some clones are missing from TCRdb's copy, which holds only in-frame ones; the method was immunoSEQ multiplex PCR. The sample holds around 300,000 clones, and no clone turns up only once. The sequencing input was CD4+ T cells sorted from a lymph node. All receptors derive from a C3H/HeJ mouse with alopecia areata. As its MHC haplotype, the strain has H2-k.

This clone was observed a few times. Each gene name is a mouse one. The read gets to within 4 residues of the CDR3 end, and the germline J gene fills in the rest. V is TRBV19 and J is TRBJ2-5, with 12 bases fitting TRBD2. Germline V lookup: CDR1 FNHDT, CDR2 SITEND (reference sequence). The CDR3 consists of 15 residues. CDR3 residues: CASSKVDWGGDTQYF. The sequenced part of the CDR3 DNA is TGTGCCAGCAGTAAGGTGGACTGGGGGGGAGAC.

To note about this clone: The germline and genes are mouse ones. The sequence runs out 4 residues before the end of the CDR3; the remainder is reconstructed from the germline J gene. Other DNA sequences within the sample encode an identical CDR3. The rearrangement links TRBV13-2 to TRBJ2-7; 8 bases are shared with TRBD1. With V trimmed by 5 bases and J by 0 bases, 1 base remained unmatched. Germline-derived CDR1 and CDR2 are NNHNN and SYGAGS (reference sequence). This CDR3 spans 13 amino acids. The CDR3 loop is CASGTGGSYEQYF. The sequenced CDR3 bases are TGTGCCAGCGGCACAGGGGGCTCCTAT.

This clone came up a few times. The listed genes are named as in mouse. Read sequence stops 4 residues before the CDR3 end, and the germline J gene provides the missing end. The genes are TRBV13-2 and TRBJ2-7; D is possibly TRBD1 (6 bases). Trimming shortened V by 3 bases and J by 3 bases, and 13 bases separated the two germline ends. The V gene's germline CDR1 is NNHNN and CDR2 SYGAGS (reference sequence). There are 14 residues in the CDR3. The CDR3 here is CASGGPGHNYEQYF. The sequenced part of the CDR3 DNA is TGTGCCAGCGGTGGACCGGGACATAACTAT.

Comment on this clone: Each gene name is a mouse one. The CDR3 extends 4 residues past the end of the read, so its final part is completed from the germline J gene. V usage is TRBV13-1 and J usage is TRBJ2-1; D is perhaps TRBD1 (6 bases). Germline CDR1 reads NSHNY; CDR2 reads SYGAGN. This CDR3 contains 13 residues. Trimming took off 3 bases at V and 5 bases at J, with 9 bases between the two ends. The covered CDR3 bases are TGTGCCAGCAGTGGGGGACAACATGCT. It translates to CASSGGQHA. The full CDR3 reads CASSGGQHAEQFF.

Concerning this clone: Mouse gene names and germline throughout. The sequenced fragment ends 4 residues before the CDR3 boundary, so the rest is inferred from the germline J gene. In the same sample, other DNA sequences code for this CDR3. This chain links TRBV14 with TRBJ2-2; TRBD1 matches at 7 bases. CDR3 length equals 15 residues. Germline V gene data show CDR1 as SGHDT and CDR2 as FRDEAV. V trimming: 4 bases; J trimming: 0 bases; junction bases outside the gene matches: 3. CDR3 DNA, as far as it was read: TGTGCCAGCAGTCCCGGGACAGCAAACACCGGG. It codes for CASSPGTANTG. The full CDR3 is CASSPGTANTGQLYF.

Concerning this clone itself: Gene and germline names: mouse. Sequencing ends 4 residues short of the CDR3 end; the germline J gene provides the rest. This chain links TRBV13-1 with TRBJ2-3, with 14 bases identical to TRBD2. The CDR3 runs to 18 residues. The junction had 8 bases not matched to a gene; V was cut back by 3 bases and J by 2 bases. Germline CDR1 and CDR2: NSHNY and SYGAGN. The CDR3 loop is CASSGGLGGQRVAETLYF. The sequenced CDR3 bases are TGTGCCAGCAGTGGGGGACTGGGGGGGCAAAGGGTTGCAGAA.

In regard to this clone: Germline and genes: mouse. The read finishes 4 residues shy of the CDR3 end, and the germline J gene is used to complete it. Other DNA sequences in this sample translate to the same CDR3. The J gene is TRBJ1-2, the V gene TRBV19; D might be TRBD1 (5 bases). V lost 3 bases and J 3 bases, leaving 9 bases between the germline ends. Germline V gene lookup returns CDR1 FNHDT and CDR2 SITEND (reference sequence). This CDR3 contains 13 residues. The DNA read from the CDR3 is TGTGCCAGCAGTAGCCAGGGAGACTCC. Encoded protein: CASSSQGDS. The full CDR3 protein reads CASSSQGDSDYTF.

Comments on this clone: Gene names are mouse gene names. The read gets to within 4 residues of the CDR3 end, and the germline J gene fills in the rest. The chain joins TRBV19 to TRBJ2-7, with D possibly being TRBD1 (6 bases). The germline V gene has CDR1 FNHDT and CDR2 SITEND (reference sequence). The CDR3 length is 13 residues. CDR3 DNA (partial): TGTGCCAGCAGTATACAGGGGATGGAT. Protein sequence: CASSIQGMD. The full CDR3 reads CASSIQGMDEQYF.

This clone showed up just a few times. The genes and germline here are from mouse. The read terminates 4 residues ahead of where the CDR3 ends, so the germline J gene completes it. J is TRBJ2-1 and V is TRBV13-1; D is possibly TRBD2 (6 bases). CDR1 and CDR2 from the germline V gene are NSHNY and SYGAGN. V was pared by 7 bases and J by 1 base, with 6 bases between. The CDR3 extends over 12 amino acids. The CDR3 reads CASWGNYAEQFF. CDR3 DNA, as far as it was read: TGTGCCAGCTGGGGGAACTATGCT.

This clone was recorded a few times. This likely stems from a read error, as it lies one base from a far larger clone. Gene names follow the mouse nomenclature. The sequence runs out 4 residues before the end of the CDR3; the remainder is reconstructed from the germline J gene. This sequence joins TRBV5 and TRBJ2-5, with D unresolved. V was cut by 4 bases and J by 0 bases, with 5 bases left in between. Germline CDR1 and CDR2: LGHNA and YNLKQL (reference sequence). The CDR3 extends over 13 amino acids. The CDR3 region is CASSLGNQDTQYF. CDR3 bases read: TGTGCCAGCAGCCTGGGTAACCAAGAC.

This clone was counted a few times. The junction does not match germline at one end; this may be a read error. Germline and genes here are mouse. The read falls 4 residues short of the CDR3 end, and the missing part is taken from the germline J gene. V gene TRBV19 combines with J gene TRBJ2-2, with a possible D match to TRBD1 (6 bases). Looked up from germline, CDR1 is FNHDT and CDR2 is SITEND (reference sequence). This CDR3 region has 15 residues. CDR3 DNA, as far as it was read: TGTGCCGGCAGTATCAGGGGAGGGAACACCGGG. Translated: CAGSIRGGNTG. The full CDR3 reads CAGSIRGGNTGQLYF. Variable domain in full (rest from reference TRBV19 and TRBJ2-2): GGIITQTPKFLIGQEGQKLTLKCQQNFNHDTMYWYRQDSGKGLRLIYYSITENDLQKGDLSEGYDASREKKSSFSLTVTSAQKNEMAVFLCAGSIRGGNTGQLYFGEGSKLTVL.

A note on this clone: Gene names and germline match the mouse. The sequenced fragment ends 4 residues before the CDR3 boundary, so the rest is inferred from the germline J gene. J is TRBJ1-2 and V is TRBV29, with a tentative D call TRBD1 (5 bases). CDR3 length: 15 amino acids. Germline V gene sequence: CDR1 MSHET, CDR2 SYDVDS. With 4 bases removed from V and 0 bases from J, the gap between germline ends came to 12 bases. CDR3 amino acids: CASSSRQTANSDYTF. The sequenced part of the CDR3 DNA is TGTGCTAGCAGTTCCCGACAGACAGCAAACTCC.

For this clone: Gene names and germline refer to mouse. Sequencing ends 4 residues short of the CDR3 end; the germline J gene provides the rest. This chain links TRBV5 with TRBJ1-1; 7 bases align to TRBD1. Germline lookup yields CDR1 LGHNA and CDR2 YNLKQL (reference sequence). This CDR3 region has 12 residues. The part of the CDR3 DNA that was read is TGTGCCAGCAGCCGGGGACAGACA. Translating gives CASSRGQT. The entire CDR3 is CASSRGQTEVFF.

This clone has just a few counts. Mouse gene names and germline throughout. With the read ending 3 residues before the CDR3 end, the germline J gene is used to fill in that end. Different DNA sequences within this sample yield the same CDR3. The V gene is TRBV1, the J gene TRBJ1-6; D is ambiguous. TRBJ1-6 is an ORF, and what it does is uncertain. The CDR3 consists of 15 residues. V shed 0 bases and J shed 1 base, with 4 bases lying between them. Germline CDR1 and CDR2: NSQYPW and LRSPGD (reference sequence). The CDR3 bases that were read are TGCACCTGCAGTGCAGACAGGTCCTATAATTCGCCC. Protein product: CTCSADRSYNSP. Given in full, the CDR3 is CTCSADRSYNSPLYF.

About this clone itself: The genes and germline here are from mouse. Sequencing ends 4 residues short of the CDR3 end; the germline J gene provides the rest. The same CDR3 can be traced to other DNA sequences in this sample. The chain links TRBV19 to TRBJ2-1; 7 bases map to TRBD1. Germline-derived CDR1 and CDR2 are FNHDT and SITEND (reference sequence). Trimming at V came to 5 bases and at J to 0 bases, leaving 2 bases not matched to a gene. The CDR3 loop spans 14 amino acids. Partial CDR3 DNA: TGTGCCAGCAGAAGGGACAGTAACTATGCT. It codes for CASRRDSNYA. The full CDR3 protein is CASRRDSNYAEQFF.

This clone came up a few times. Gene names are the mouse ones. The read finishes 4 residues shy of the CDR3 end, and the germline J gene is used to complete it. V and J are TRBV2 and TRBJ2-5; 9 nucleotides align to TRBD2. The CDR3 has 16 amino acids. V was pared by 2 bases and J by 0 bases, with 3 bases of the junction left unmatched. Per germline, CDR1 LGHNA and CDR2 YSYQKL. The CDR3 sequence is CASSQLGGVNQDTQYF. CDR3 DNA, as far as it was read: TGTGCCAGCAGCCAACTGGGGGGGGTTAACCAAGAC.

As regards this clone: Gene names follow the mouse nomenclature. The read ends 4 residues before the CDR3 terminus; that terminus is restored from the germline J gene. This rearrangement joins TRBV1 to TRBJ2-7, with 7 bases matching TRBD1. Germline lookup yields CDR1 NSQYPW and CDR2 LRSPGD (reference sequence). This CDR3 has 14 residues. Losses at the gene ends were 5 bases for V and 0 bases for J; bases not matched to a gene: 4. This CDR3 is CTCSPGQNSYEQYF. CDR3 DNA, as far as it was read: TGCACCTGCAGTCCGGGACAGAACTCCTAT. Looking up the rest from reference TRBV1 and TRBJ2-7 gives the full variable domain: VTLLEQNPRWRLVPRGQAVNLRCILKNSQYPWMSWYQQDLQKQLQWLFTLRSPGDKEVKSLPGADYLATRVTDTELRLQVANMSQGRTLYCTCSPGQNSYEQYFGPGTRLTVL.

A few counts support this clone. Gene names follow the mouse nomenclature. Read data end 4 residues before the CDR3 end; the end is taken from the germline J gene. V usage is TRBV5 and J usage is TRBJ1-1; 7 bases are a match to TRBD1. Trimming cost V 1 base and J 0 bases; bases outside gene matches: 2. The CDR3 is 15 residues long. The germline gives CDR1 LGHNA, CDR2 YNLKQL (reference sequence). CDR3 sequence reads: CASSQAQGTNTEVFF. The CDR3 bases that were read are TGTGCCAGCAGCCAAGCACAGGGGACAAACACA.

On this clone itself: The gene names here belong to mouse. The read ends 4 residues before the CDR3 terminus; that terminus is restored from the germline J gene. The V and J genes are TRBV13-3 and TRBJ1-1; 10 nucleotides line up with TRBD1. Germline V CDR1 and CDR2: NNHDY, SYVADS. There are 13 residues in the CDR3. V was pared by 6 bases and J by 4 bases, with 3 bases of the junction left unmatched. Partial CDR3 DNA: TGTGCCAGCAAGGACAGGGGGGCCACA. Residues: CASKDRGAT. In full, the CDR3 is CASKDRGATEVFF.

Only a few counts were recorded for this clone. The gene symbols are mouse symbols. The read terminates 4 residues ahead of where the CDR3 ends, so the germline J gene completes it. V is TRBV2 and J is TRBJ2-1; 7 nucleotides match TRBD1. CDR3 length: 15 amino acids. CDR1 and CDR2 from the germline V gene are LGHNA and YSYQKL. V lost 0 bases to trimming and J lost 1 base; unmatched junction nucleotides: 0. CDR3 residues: CASSQEGQNYAEQFF. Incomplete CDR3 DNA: TGTGCCAGCAGCCAAGAGGGACAGAACTATGCT.

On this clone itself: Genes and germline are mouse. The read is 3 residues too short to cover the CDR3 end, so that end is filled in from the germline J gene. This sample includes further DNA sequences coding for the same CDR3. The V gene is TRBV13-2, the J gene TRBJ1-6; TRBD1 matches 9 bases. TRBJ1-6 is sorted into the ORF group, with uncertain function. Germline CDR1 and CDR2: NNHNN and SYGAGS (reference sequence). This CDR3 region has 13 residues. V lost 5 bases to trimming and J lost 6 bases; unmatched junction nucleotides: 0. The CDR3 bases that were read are TGTGCCAGCGGGGACAGGGGTAATTCGCCC. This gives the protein CASGDRGNSP. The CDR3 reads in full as CASGDRGNSPLYF.

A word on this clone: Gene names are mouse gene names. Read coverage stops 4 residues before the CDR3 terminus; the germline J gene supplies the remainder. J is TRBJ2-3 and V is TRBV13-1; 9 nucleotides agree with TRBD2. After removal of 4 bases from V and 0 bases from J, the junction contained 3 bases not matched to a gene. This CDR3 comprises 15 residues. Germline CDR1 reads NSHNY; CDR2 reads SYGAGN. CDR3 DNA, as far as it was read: TGTGCCAGCAGTTCGGGACTGGGTAGTGCAGAA. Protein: CASSSGLGSAE. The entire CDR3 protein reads CASSSGLGSAETLYF.

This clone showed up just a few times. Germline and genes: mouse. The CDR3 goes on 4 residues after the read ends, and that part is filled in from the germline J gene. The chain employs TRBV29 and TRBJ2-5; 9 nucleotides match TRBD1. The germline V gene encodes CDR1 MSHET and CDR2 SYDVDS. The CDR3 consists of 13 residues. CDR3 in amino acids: CASRDRGGDTQYF. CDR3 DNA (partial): TGTGCTAGCAGGGACAGGGGTGGAGAC. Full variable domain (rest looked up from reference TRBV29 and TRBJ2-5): DMKVTQMPRYLIKRMGENVLLECGQDMSHETMYWYRQDPGLGLQLIYISYDVDSNSEGDIPKGYRVSRKKREHFSLILDSAKTNQTSVYFCASRDRGGDTQYFGPGTRLLVL.

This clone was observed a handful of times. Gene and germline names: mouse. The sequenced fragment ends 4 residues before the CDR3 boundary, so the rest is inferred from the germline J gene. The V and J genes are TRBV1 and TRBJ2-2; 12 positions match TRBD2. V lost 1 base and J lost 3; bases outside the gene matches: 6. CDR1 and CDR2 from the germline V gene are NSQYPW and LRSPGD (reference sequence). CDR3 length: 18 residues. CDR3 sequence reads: CTCSAGRTGGDDTGQLYF. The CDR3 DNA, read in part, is TGCACCTGCAGTGCAGGCCGGACTGGGGGGGACGACACCGGG.

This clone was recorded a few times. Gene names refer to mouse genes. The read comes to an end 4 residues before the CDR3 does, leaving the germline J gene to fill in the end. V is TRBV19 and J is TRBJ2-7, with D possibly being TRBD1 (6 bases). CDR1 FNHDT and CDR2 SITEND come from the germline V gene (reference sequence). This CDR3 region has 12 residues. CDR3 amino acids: CASRGHPYEQYF. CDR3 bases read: TGTGCCAGCAGGGGACATCCTTAT.

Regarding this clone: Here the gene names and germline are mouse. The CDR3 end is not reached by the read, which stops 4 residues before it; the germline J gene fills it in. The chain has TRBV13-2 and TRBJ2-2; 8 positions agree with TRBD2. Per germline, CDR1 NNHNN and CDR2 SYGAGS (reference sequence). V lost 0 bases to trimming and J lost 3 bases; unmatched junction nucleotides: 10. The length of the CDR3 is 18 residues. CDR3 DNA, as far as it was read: TGTGCCAGCGGTGATGCCGGGCGGGGCTGGGGGGACACCGGG. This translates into CASGDAGRGWGDTG. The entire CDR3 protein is CASGDAGRGWGDTGQLYF.

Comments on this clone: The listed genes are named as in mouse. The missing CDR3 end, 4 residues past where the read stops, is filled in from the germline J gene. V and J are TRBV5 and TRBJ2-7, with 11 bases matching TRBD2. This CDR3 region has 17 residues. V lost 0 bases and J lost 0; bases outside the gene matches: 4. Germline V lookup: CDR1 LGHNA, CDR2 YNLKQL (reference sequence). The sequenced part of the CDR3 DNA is TGTGCCAGCAGCCAAGAAGCGGGACTGGGGGTCTCCTAT. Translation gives CASSQEAGLGVSY. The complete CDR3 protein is CASSQEAGLGVSYEQYF.